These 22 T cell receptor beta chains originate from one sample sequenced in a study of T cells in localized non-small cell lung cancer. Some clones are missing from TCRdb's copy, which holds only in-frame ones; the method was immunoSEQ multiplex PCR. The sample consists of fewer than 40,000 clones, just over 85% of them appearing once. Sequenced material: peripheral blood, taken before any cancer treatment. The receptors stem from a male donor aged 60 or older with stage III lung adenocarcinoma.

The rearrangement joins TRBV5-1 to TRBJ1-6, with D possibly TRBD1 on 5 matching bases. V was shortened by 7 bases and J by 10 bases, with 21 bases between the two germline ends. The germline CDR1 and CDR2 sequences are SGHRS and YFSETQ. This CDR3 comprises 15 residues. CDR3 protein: CASQPSGGRQSPLHF. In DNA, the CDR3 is TGCGCCAGCCAACCCAGCGGGGGGAGGCAATCACCCCTCCACTTT.

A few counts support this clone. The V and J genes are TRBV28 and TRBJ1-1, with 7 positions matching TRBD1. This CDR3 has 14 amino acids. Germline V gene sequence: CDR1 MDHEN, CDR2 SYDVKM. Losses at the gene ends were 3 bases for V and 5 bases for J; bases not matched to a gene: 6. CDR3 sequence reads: CASSFRGGATEAFF. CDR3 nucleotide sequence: TGTGCCAGCAGTTTTCGAGGGGGCGCGACTGAAGCTTTCTTT. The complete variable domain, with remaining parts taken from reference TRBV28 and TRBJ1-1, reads DVKVTQSSRYLVKRTGEKVFLECVQDMDHENMFWYRQDPGLGLRLIYFSYDVKMKEKGDIPEGYSVSREKKERFSLILESASTNQTSMYLCASSFRGGATEAFFGQGTRLTVV.

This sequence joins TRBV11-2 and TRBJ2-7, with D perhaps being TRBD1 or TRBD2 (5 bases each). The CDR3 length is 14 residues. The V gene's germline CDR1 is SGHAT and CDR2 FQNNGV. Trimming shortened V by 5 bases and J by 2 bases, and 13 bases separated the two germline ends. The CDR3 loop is CASSQLRGAYEQYF. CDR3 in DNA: TGTGCCAGCAGCCAACTTAGGGGAGCCTACGAGCAGTACTTC.

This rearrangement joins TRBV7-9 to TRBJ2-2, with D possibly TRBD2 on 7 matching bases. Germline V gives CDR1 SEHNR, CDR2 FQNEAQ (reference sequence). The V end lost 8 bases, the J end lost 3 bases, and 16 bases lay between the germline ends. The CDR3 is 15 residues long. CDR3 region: CASLRAGADTGELFF. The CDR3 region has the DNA TGTGCCAGCCTGCGGGCGGGGGCGGACACCGGGGAGCTGTTTTTT. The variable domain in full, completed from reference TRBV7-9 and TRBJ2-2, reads DTGVSQNPRHKITKRGQNVTFRCDPISEHNRLYWYRQTLGQGPEFLTYFQNEAQLEKSRLLSDRFSAERPKGSFSTLEIQRTEQGDSAMYLCASLRAGADTGELFFGEGSRLTVL.

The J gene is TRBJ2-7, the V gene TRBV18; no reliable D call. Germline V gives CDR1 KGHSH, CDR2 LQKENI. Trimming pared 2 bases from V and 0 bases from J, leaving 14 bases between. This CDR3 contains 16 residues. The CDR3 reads CASSPRSASYSYEQYF. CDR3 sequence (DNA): TGTGCCAGCTCACCAAGATCGGCCAGCTACTCCTACGAGCAGTACTTC.

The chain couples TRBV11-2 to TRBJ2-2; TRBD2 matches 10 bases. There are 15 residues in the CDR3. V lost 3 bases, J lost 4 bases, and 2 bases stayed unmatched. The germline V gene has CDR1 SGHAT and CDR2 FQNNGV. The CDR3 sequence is CASSFLAGATGELFF. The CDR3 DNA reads TGTGCCAGCAGCTTTCTAGCGGGAGCCACCGGGGAGCTGTTTTTT.

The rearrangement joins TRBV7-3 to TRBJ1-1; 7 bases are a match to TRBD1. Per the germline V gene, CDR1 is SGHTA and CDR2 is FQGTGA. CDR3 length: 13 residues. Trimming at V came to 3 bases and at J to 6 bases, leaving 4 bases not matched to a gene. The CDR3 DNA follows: TGTGCCAGCAGCTTTACAGGGGCTCCTGAAGCTTTCTTT. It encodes CASSFTGAPEAFF.

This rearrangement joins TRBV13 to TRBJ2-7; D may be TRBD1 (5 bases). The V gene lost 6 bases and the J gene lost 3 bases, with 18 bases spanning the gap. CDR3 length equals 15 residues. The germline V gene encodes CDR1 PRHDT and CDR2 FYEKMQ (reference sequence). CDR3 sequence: CASRDAGFPYYEQYF. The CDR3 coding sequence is TGTGCCAGCAGAGACGCAGGGTTCCCCTACTACGAGCAGTACTTC.

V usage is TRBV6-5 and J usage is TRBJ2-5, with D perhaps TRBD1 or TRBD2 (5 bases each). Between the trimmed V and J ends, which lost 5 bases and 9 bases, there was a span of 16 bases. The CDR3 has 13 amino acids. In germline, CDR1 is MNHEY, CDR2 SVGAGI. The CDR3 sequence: CASSPDTAGAQYF. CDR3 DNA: TGTGCCAGCAGTCCGGACACGGCCGGGGCCCAGTACTTC.

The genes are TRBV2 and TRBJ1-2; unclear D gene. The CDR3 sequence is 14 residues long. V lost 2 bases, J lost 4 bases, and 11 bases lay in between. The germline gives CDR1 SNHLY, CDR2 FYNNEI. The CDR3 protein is CASSEQIGSYGYTF. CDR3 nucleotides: TGTGCCAGCAGTGAACAGATAGGTAGCTATGGCTACACCTTC.

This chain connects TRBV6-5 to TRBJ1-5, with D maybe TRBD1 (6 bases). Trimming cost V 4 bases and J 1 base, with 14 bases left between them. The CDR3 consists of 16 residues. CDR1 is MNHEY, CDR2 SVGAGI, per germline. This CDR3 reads CASSSTGRRSNQPQHF. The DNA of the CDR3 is TGTGCCAGCAGTTCTACAGGGCGCAGGAGCAATCAGCCCCAGCATTTT.

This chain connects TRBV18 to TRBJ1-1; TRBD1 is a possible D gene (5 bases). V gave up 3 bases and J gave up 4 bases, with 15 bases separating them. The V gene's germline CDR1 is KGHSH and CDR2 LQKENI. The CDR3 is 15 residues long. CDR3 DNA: TGTGCCAGCTCACCGGGGTTGGGGGGTGCCACTGAAGCTTTCTTT. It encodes CASSPGLGGATEAFF.

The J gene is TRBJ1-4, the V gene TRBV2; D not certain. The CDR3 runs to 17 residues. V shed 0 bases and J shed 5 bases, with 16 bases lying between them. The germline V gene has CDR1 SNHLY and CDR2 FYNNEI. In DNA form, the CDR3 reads TGTGCCAGCAGTGAAGCTCCCCCCCGAGGAGGGAATGAAAAACTGTTTTTT. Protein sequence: CASSEAPPRGGNEKLFF.

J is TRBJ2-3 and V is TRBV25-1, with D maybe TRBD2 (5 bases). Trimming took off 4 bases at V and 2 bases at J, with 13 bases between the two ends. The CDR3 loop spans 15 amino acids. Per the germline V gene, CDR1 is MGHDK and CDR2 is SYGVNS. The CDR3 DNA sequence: TGTGCCAGCAGTGGTTCACTGGGAGTCACAGATACGCAGTATTTT. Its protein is CASSGSLGVTDTQYF.

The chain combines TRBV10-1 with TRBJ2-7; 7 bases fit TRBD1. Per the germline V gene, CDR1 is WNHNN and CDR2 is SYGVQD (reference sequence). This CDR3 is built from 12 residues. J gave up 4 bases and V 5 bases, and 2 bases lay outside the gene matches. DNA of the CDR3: TGCGCCAGCAGTCCGGGACAGTACGAGCAGTACTTC. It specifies CASSPGQYEQYF.

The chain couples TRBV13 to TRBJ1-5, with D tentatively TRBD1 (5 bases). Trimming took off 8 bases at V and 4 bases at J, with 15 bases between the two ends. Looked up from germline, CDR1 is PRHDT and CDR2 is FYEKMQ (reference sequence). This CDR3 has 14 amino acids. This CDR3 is CASSQGRTNQPQHF. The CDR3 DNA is TGTGCCAGCTCTCAGGGCAGGACGAATCAGCCCCAGCATTTT.

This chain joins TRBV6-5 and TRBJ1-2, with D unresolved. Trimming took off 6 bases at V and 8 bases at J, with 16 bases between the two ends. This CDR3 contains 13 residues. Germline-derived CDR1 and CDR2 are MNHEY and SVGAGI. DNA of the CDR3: TGTGCCAGCAGCCGGACGTCTCCCGGGGGCTACACCTTC. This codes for CASSRTSPGGYTF.

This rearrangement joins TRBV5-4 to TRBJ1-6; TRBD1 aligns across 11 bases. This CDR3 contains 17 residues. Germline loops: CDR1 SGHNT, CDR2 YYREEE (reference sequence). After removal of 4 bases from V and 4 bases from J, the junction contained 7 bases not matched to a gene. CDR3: CASSLAGTGGYNSPLHF. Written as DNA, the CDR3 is TGTGCCAGCAGCCTTGCGGGGACAGGGGGTTATAATTCACCCCTCCACTTT.

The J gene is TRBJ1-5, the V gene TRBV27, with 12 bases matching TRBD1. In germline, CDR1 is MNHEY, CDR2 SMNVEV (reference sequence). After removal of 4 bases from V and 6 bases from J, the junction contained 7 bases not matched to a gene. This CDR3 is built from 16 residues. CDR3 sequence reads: CASSSRDRGPGQPQHF. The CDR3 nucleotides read TGTGCCAGCAGTTCCCGGGACAGGGGGCCGGGTCAGCCCCAGCATTTT.

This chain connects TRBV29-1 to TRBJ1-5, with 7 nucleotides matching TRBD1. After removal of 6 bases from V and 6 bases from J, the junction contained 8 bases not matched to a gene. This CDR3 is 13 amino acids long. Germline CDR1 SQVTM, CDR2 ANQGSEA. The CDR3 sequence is CSVGEGGLQPQHF. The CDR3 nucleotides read TGCAGCGTGGGGGAAGGGGGCCTTCAGCCCCAGCATTTT.

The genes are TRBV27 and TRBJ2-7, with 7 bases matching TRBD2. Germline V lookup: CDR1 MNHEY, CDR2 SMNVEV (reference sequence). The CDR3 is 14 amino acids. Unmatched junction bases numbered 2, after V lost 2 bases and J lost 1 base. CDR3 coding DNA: TGTGCCAGCAGTTTAGGGAGGGCTTCCTACGAGCAGTACTTC. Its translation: CASSLGRASYEQYF.

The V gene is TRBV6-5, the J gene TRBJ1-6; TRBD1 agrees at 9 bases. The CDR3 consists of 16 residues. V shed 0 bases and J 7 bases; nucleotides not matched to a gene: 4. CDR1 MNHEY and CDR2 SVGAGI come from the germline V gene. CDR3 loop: CASSYSYTGGNSPLHF. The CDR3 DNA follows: TGTGCCAGCAGTTACTCTTATACAGGGGGCAATTCACCCCTCCACTTT.